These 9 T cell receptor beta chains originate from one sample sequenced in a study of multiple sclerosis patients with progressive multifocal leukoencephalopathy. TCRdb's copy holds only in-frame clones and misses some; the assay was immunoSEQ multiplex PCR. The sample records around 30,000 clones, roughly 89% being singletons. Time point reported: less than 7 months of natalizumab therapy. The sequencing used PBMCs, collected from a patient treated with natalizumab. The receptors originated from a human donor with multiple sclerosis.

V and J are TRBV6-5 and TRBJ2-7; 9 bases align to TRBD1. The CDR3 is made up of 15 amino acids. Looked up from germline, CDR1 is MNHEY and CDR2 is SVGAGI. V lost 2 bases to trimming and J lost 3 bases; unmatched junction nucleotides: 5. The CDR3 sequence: CASSYPGTGNYEQYF. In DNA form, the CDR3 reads TGTGCCAGCAGTTACCCTGGGACAGGGAACTACGAGCAGTACTTC.

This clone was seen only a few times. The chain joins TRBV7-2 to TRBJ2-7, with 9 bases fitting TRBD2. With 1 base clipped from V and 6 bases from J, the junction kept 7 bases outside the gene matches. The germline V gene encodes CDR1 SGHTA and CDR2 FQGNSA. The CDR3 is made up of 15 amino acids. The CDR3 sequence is CASSLEAGGLIEQYF. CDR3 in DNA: TGTGCCAGCAGCTTAGAGGCGGGAGGGCTAATCGAGCAGTACTTC.

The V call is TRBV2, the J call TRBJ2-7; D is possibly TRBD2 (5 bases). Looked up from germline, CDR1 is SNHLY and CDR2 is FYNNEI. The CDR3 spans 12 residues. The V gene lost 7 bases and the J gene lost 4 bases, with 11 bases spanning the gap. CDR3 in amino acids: CASTGPGYEQYF. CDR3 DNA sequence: TGTGCCAGCACCGGACCGGGATACGAGCAGTACTTC.

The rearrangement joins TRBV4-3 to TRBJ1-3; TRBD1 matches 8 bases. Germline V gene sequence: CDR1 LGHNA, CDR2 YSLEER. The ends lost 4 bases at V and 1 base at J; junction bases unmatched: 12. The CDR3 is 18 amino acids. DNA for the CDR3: TGCGCCAGCAGCCCTGGCAGGGGGCGAATTCTGTCTGGAAACACCATATATTTT. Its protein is CASSPGRGRILSGNTIYF.

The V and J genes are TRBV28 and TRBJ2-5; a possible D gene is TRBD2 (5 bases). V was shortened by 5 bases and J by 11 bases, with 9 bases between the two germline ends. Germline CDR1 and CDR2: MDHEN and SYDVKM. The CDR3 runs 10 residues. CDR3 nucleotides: TGTGCCAGCAGTAGGACTGAGCAGTACTTC. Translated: CASSRTEQYF.

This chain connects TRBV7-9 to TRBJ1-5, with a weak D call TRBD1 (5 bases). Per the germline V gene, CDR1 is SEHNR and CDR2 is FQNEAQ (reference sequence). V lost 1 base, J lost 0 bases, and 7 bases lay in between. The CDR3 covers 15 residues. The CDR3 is CASSLGDYSNQPQHF. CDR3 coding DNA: TGTGCCAGCAGCTTAGGGGACTATAGCAATCAGCCCCAGCATTTT.

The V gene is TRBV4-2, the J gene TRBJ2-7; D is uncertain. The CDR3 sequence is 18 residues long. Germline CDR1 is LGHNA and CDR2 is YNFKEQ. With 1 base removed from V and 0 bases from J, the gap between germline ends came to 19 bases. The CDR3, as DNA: TGTGCCAGCAGCCAAGGGGGTGTCGAGACATATGCCTCCTACGAGCAGTACTTC. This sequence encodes CASSQGGVETYASYEQYF.

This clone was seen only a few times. The CDR3 spells CASSPNPGVIEQYF. CDR3 in DNA: TGTGCCAGCAGCCCCAACCCGGGGGTCATCGAGCAGTACTTC. V usage is TRBV7-9 and J usage is TRBJ2-7; tentatively, D is TRBD2 (6 bases). V gave up 5 bases and J gave up 6 bases, with 17 bases separating them. CDR1 is SEHNR and CDR2 is FQNEAQ in the germline V gene (reference sequence). The CDR3 is 14 residues long.

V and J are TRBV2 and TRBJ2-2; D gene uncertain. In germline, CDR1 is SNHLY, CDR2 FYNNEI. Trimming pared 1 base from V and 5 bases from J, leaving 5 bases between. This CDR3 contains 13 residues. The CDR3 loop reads CASSEGATGELFF. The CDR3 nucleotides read TGTGCCAGCAGTGAAGGGGCGACCGGGGAGCTGTTTTTT.